The 12 T cell receptor beta chains below were found in one sample sequenced in a study of blood T cell repertoires in COVID-19. Generated by immunoSEQ multiplex PCR, the TCRdb table keeps only in-frame clones and is missing some. The top ten hold 1.8% of the sample, which has around 500,000 clones, over 75% seen once. The sample taken for sequencing was PBMCs or T cells enriched from blood (not recorded which). The receptors derive from a woman in her thirties or forties who had recovered from COVID-19.

V gene TRBV7-8 combines with J gene TRBJ1-2; 7 positions match TRBD1. The CDR3 runs 16 residues. Per germline, CDR1 SGHVS and CDR2 FQNEAQ. The J segment lost 1 base and the V segment lost 5 bases, leaving 10 bases of the junction unmatched. The CDR3 DNA is TGTGCCAGCAGCCTGTACCAGGGGGGACTTAACTATGGCTACACCTTC. Translating it yields CASSLYQGGLNYGYTF.

The chain combines TRBV5-1 with TRBJ1-6; no reliable D call. V lost 3 bases and J lost 5, with 12 bases in between. This CDR3 is 15 amino acids long. Germline CDR1 and CDR2: SGHRS and YFSETQ. As DNA, the CDR3 is TGCGCCAGCAGCTCCTGGGAGCTGGATAATTCACCCCTCCACTTT. It codes for CASSSWELDNSPLHF. The whole variable domain, filled in from reference TRBV5-1 and TRBJ1-6, reads KAGVTQTPRYLIKTRGQQVTLSCSPISGHRSVSWYQQTPGQGLQFLFEYFSETQRNKGNFPGRFSGRQFSNSRSEMNVSTLELGDSALYLCASSSWELDNSPLHFGNGTRLTVT.

This CDR3 reads CASSYSGGFRTWGNQPQHF. The CDR3 DNA reads TGTGCCAGCAGTTACTCGGGGGGATTCAGGACATGGGGCAATCAGCCCCAGCATTTT. The chain joins TRBV6-2 or TRBV6-3 to TRBJ1-5, with D tentatively TRBD1 (5 bases). V lost 0 bases and J lost 2, with 20 bases in between. This CDR3 has 19 amino acids. The germline V gene encodes CDR1 MNHEY and CDR2 SVGEGT.

This chain joins TRBV3-1 (or the pseudogene TRBV3-2) and TRBJ1-1; TRBD1 agrees at 8 bases. CDR1 is LGHDT, CDR2 YNNKEL, per germline (reference sequence). The V and J ends lost 5 bases and 1 base, in that order; junction bases with no gene match: 9. The CDR3 spans 16 residues. DNA for the CDR3: TGTGCCAGCAGCTCCTCGGGACAGGTACGGAACACTGAAGCTTTCTTT. It translates to CASSSSGQVRNTEAFF.

The CDR3 nucleotides read TGTGCCAGCAGTTTCCGGACAGGGAGAGGCTACACCTTC. It specifies CASSFRTGRGYTF. The gene calls are TRBV27 and TRBJ1-2; 8 bases align to TRBD1. The CDR3 runs 13 residues. Germline trimming cut 3 bases from V and 8 bases from J; bases unmatched to any gene: 5. The germline V gene encodes CDR1 MNHEY and CDR2 SMNVEV (reference sequence).

In DNA, the CDR3 is TGTGCCAGCAGCTCCACTAGCGGCCACAATGAGCAGTTCTTC. It yields the protein CASSSTSGHNEQFF. V gene TRBV7-2 combines with J gene TRBJ2-1; 8 bases agree with TRBD2. The V gene end was trimmed by 4 bases and the J gene end by 5 bases; junction bases not matched to a gene: 4. This CDR3 spans 14 amino acids. The germline V gene encodes CDR1 SGHTA and CDR2 FQGNSA.

The chain employs TRBV30 and TRBJ1-2; 8 nucleotides agree with TRBD1. The CDR3 runs to 15 residues. The germline V gene encodes CDR1 GTSNPN and CDR2 SVGIG (reference sequence). After removal of 2 bases from V and 4 bases from J, the junction contained 9 bases not matched to a gene. The CDR3 DNA reads as TGTGCCTGGAGTCCAGGGGGCCTCCTGAGCTATGGCTACACCTTC. Translated: CAWSPGGLLSYGYTF.

This chain links TRBV20-1 with TRBJ1-4; the D gene is possibly TRBD1 (6 bases). This CDR3 region has 13 residues. The germline CDR1 and CDR2 sequences are DFQATT and SNEGSKA (reference sequence). V lost 3 bases and J 8 bases, leaving 13 bases between the germline ends. CDR3 in amino acids: CSASEQGPEKLFF. DNA for the CDR3: TGCAGTGCTAGTGAACAGGGACCCGAAAAACTGTTTTTT.

The V and J genes are TRBV11-2 and TRBJ1-2; 8 bases are a match to TRBD1. The trim removed 5 bases at V and 0 bases at J, leaving 5 bases unmatched. Germline loops: CDR1 SGHAT, CDR2 FQNNGV. The CDR3 runs 15 residues. CDR3 amino acids: CASSADRAPNYGYTF. CDR3 bases: TGTGCCAGCAGCGCGGACAGGGCCCCTAACTATGGCTACACCTTC.

The gene calls are TRBV7-9 and TRBJ2-1; D unclear. The V gene lost 4 bases and the J gene lost 4 bases, with 8 bases spanning the gap. Germline CDR1 reads SEHNR; CDR2 reads FQNEAQ (reference sequence). The CDR3 is 13 residues long. CDR3 amino acids: CASSSWAYNEQFF. CDR3 DNA: TGTGCCAGCAGCTCCTGGGCATACAATGAGCAGTTCTTC.

The chain employs TRBV24-1 and TRBJ2-5; TRBD2 is a possible D gene (5 bases). Looked up from germline, CDR1 is KGHDR and CDR2 is SFDVKD. V was clipped by 2 bases and J by 0 bases, with 9 bases between them. The CDR3 runs to 15 residues. The CDR3 loop reads CATSDSSTDQETQYF. The CDR3 DNA reads as TGTGCCACCAGTGATTCTAGCACGGACCAAGAGACCCAGTACTTC.

This sequence joins TRBV5-1 and TRBJ2-2; TRBD2 aligns across 16 bases. The CDR3 totals 20 residues. In germline, CDR1 is SGHRS, CDR2 YFSETQ. V gave up 4 bases and J gave up 5 bases; unmatched junction bases: 14. This CDR3 reads CASSLYSGTSGRAWTGELFF. CDR3 DNA sequence: TGCGCCAGCAGCCTATACTCCGGGACTAGCGGGAGGGCTTGGACCGGGGAGCTGTTTTTT.